A selection of T cell receptor beta chains follows, all from one sample in a study of tumor-infiltrating lymphocytes in primary liver carcinoma. MiXCR, applied by TCRdb to the multiplex PCR reads, yields one record per CDR3 protein. Here the sample spans over 100,000 distinct CDR3 sequences, around two thirds being singletons. Sequencing input: tumor-adjacent normal liver tissue. The receptors originated from a woman aged 55-70 years with primary liver carcinoma and hepatitis B virus infection. CDR3s include the opening cysteine and the closing phenylalanine or tryptophan. Each record gives: CDR3 DNA, CDR3 protein, clone size, V gene, D gene, J gene. The D gene is left open where the match is weak. Clone size is stated in some rows and not others, as once, few, many or a class when expanded.

TGTGCCTGGAGTGGCCCCTCTCAGGGGTACGGAACTTTCTTT | CAWSGPSQGYGTFF | NA | TRBV30 | NA | TRBJ1-1
TGTGCCAGTAGTATAAGCGGGGTCTACGAGCAGTACTTC | CASSISGVYEQYF | NA | TRBV19 | TRBD2 | TRBJ2-7
TGTGTCAGCAGCCAGGTCGCGACTAGCGGGTCCTGGACCCAATACTTC | CVSSQVATSGSWTQYF | NA | TRBV11-2 | TRBD2 | TRBJ2-5
TGTGTCAGCAGCACCCGAGTAGCGGGAGAGGTGAATAAGCAGTTCTTC | CVSSTRVAGEVNKQFF | NA | TRBV11-3 | TRBD2 | TRBJ2-1
TGTGCCAGCACAGCACCCACCCAGGGGGGAGGCTCCTACAATGAGCAGTTCTTC | CASTAPTQGGGSYNEQFF | NA | TRBV7-9 | NA | TRBJ2-1
TGTGTCAGCAGTCGATTAAAAGGGCAGCCTCTTGGAGCTTTCTTT | CVSSRLKGQPLGAFF | NA | TRBV7-9 | NA | TRBJ1-1
TGCGCCAGCAGCAAAGAGTCTAGCGGGAGGATGGGAACCTATGAGCAGTGCTTC | CASSKESSGRMGTYEQCF | NA | TRBV5-1 | TRBD2 | TRBJ2-7
TGCAGCGTTGAAGATTCACAGGTCGCTCCGCAGTATTTT | CSVEDSQVAPQYF | many | TRBV29-1 | NA | TRBJ2-3
TGCAGCGTTGTGTCGGGACAACTGAACACTGAAGCTTTCTTT | CSVVSGQLNTEAFF | many | TRBV29-1 | NA | TRBJ1-1
TGTGCCAGCAGCTTAGCCCCGACTAGCACAGATACGCAGTATTTT | CASSLAPTSTDTQYF | NA | TRBV11-2 | NA | TRBJ2-3
TGTGCCAGCAGAGACGGACAGAGCGGTAATGAAAAACTGTTTTTT | CASRDGQSGNEKLFF | many | TRBV6-1 | NA | TRBJ1-4
TGTGCCAGCAGCGTATCAGGGTCGAACACCGGGGAGCTGTTTTTT | CASSVSGSNTGELFF | NA | TRBV9 | NA | TRBJ2-2
TGTGCCAGCAGTGACGAACAGGGGATTGCCGGGGAGCTGTTATTT | CASSDEQGIAGELLF | NA | TRBV2 | TRBD1 | TRBJ2-2
TGCAGCGTTCCAGGACTAGCGGGAGTTAGAACAGATACGCAGTATTTT | CSVPGLAGVRTDTQYF | many | TRBV29-1 | TRBD2 | TRBJ2-3
TGTGCCAGCAGCCCCGGGACAGGGGGCGACGAGCAGTACTTC | CASSPGTGGDEQYF | many | TRBV6-2/TRBV6-3 | TRBD1 | TRBJ2-7
TGCGCCAGCAGCTTAGCGGGACTGAACACCGGGGAGTTGTTTTTT | CASSLAGLNTGELFF | NA | TRBV5-1 | TRBD2 | TRBJ2-2
TGTGCCAGCAGCTCTTTTTCTAGTGGGAACAATGAGCAGTTCTTC | CASSSFSSGNNEQFF | medium-sized | TRBV11-2 | NA | TRBJ2-1
TGTGCCAGCTGCTCCTTGGACAGGGAGGACACCGGGGAGCTGTTTTTT | CASCSLDREDTGELFF | NA | TRBV7-9 | TRBD1 | TRBJ2-2
TGTACCACCTCTAGGGACAGAGGGCACGAGCAGTACTTC | CTTSRDRGHEQYF | NA | TRBV14 | TRBD1 | TRBJ2-7
TGCGCCAGCGGCTTGGGAAACAACGGGGAGCTGTTTTTT | CASGLGNNGELFF | NA | TRBV5-1 | NA | TRBJ2-2
TGTGTCAGCCGCCTGGGAGGGGGCTTCGGCAATCAGCCCCAACATTTT | CVSRLGGGFGNQPQHF | NA | TRBV6-1 | TRBD1 | TRBJ1-5
TGTGTCAGCAGCGAAGCGGCCCGGTGGAACTATGGCTACACCTTC | CVSSEAARWNYGYTF | NA | TRBV6-1 | NA | TRBJ1-2
TGTGCCAGCAGCGTCAGATACACAGATACGCCGTATTTT | CASSVRYTDTPYF | NA | TRBV5-1 | NA | TRBJ2-3
TGTGCCAGCAGTTACTCGACGGCGCATTTTTCCTACGAGCAGTACTTC | CASSYSTAHFSYEQYF | many | TRBV6-5 | NA | TRBJ2-7
TGCAGTGCTAGAGCCGGGACTAGCGGGAGGGCCTGGGGTACGCAGTATTTT | CSARAGTSGRAWGTQYF | NA | TRBV20-1 | TRBD2 | TRBJ2-3
TGCGCCAGCAGCACTGACAGGTCCTGCTATGGCTACACCTTC | CASSTDRSCYGYTF | NA | TRBV5-1 | NA | TRBJ1-2
TGTGCCAGCAGCTTGCGGGGGGCGAACATTGAAGTTTTCTTT | CASSLRGANIEVFF | once | TRBV7-8 | NA | TRBJ1-1
TGCGCCAACAGCCAAGGTCCACCTTACGAGCAGTACTTC | CANSQGPPYEQYF | NA | TRBV4-1 | NA | TRBJ2-7
TGTGCCAGCAGTTTATTTGGACAGGGAGGAGAGACCCAGTACTTC | CASSLFGQGGETQYF | few | TRBV28 | TRBD1 | TRBJ2-5
TGTGCCAGTAGCTTCCCTCGTTACTCTGGGGCCAACGTCCTGACTTTC | CASSFPRYSGANVLTF | NA | TRBV5-8 | NA | TRBJ2-6
TGTGCCAGCAGTTCAGGGGGCGGCACAGATACGCAGTATTTT | CASSSGGGTDTQYF | many | TRBV12-3/TRBV12-4 | TRBD1 | TRBJ2-3
TGTGCCAGCAGTACGCCCGGGGGGCGCAAGTTCTCCTACAATGAGCAGTTCTTC | CASSTPGGRKFSYNEQFF | NA | TRBV11-2 | NA | TRBJ2-1
TGTGCCAGCTCACCGCCCTTCGGACTAGCGGGAGGGGGCACAGATACGCAGTATTTT | CASSPPFGLAGGGTDTQYF | NA | TRBV18 | TRBD2 | TRBJ2-3
TGTGCCAGCAGCCAAGATTCGACTAGCGGAGCATACAATGAGCAGTTCTTC | CASSQDSTSGAYNEQFF | NA | TRBV4-2 | TRBD2 | TRBJ2-1
TGTGCCAGCAGGCCCCCACTAACGGGACATCTACCCCTCTCTATTGAGCAGTTCTTC | CASRPPLTGHLPLSIEQFF | NA | TRBV7-8 | NA | TRBJ2-1
TGCGTCAGCGGTGATGCAGGGCAGCGTAATCAGCCCCAGCATTTT | CVSGDAGQRNQPQHF | NA | TRBV10-2 | NA | TRBJ1-5
TGTGCCAGCAGCCCCACCGGCGGGGGCTACGAGCAGTACTTC | CASSPTGGGYEQYF | NA | TRBV7-3 | TRBD2 | TRBJ2-7
TGTGCCAGCAGTTGTGGGGATGCGCAGTATTTT | CASSCGDAQYF | NA | TRBV12-3/TRBV12-4 | NA | TRBJ2-3
TGTGCCAGCCGACCCGTAGGTGACTACAATGATCAGTTCTTC | CASRPVGDYNDQFF | NA | TRBV12-3/TRBV12-4 | NA | TRBJ2-1
TGCGCCAGCAGCCATCGTAGCGGTAGCACAGATACGCAGTATTTT | CASSHRSGSTDTQYF | NA | TRBV5-1 | NA | TRBJ2-3
TGTAGCGTTGAAACAGGGAGGAACACTGTAGCTTTCTTT | CSVETGRNTVAFF | NA | TRBV29-1 | NA | TRBJ1-1
TGTGCCAGCAGTTTGACGCCCCAGGGACGGGGCAGCACAGATACGCAGTATTTT | CASSLTPQGRGSTDTQYF | few | TRBV28 | NA | TRBJ2-3
TGTGCCAGCAGTCCCTACGTGCCCACGAACACCGGGAAGCTGTTTTTT | CASSPYVPTNTGKLFF | NA | TRBV28 | NA | TRBJ2-2
TGTAGCGTTGAGGAGGTTGAAACTTTCTTT | CSVEEVETFF | NA | TRBV29-1 | NA | TRBJ1-1
TGTGCCAGCAGCTTAACTGGCAATCAGCCCCAGCATTTT | CASSLTGNQPQHF | medium-sized | TRBV12-3/TRBV12-4 | NA | TRBJ1-5
TGCGCCAACAGCTTAGACAGGGCCCCGGGGCAGTTCTTC | CANSLDRAPGQFF | NA | TRBV11-2 | TRBD1 | TRBJ2-1
TGCGCCAGCAGCCGGCGCCGGTTGTACAATGAGCAGTTCTTC | CASSRRRLYNEQFF | many | TRBV5-1 | NA | TRBJ2-1
TGTGCCAGCAGAGTCGGGACCCTGGGGGCTTTCTTT | CASRVGTLGAFF | few | TRBV28 | NA | TRBJ1-1
TGTGCCAGCAGCTCGGTAAGCACCGATCCCTACGAGCAATACTTC | CASSSVSTDPYEQYF | NA | TRBV11-2 | NA | TRBJ2-7
TGTGCCAGCAGCTTGTTTCTGGACAGCCACTCTGGGGCCAACGTCCTGACTTTC | CASSLFLDSHSGANVLTF | many | TRBV5-8 | NA | TRBJ2-6
TGCGCCAGCAGCTTCCTCGGTACAGTCGCCTACAATGAGCAGTTCTTC | CASSFLGTVAYNEQFF | many | TRBV5-1 | NA | TRBJ2-1
TGTGCCAGCAGATCCTTCCGAGGTGAGCAGTTCTTC | CASRSFRGEQFF | NA | TRBV12-3/TRBV12-4 | NA | TRBJ2-1
TGTGCCAGCAGCTACGGCGGGAGGACCTCGGGAAGCGAGCAGTACTTC | CASSYGGRTSGSEQYF | large | TRBV11-2 | TRBD2 | TRBJ2-7
TGTGCCAGTAACGACGGGCAGGGGTGGGGCCATGAGCAGTTCTTC | CASNDGQGWGHEQFF | many | TRBV5-6 | NA | TRBJ2-1
TGTGCCAGCAGCTCCGCGACTAGCGGACAAGAGACCCAGTACTTC | CASSSATSGQETQYF | NA | TRBV11-2 | TRBD2 | TRBJ2-5